The entry that follows covers one TCR beta chain sequence. Its target is not known. This sample is part of a study of T cell responses to AZD1222 COVID-19 vaccine. Whole-study findings and limits: The study sampled repertoires only after the peak T cell response.

This table comes from immunoSEQ multiplex PCR, and its TCRdb copy is limited to in-frame clones, with some not included. The sample carries roughly 99,000 clones, roughly 90% recorded once. The germline V gene encodes CDR1 SGHNT and CDR2 YYREEE (reference sequence). The V segment lost 7 bases and the J segment 0 bases; nucleotides outside the gene matches: 12. This CDR3 region has 17 residues. The material was peripheral blood, obtained 28 days after the second AZD1222 dose. This TCR came from an adult who received the AZD1222 COVID-19 vaccine. The chain joins TRBV5-4 to TRBJ2-3; TRBD2 aligns across 9 bases. In DNA form, the CDR3 reads TGTGCCAGCCGGACCGGGACTAGCTTTTCCAGCACAGATACGCAGTATTTT. Its protein is CASRTGTSFSSTDTQYF. Combining the CDR3 with reference TRBV5-4 and TRBJ2-3 gives the whole variable domain ETGVTQSPTHLIKTRGQQVTLRCSSQSGHNTVSWYQQALGQGPQFIFQYYREEENGRGNFPPRFSGLQFPNYSSELNVNALELDDSALYLCASRTGTSFSSTDTQYFGPGTRLTVL.